The entry below describes one TCR beta chain. Its matching antigen is unknown. The data derive from a study of OX40 agonist ivuxolimab in advanced cancers. Study-level background: All patients had ivuxolimab intravenously every 2 weeks at 0.01 to 10 mg/kg. There were three patients with partial responses, one having hepatocellular carcinoma and two cutaneous melanoma.

Assay used: immunoSEQ multiplex PCR; TCRdb lists only in-frame clones, some missing. This table has just under 35,000 clones, roughly 90% appearing once. Germline CDR1 reads MDHEN; CDR2 reads SYDVKM. This CDR3 contains 16 residues. V shed 1 base and J 8 bases; nucleotides not matched to a gene: 9. Overall study results and limits: There were, on average, more expanded clones in CD8+ T cells than in CD4+. Dose levels from 0.1 to 3.0 mg/kg saw CD4+ and CD8+ blood T cells expand clonally by week 6.

The sequencing here drew on CD4+ or CD8+ T cells sorted from blood, taken in a trial of the OX40 agonist ivuxolimab. The sequence was obtained from an adult with an advanced solid tumor such as melanoma, head and neck, liver or kidney cancer. The chain carries TRBV28 and TRBJ1-4, with 8 bases matching TRBD1. The CDR3 DNA reads TGTGCCAGCAGTTTATCCTCAGCAGGGGGCGACGAAAAACTGTTTTTT. This encodes CASSLSSAGGDEKLFF.